This T cell receptor delta chain stems from a study of γδ T cells in repeated Plasmodium falciparum infection. Background on the study: Four controlled malaria infections with P. falciparum NF54 spanned about 23 months. The study's findings and limits: Donors in Mali lived in a small rural village, largely one ethnic group.

TCRdb reapplied CATT to the multiplex PCR reads. The table records 75,000 to 95,000 delta-chain clones, 0.95% to 1% of them present only once. This clone appeared many times. What it binds is not known. The same CDR3 also results from other DNA sequences found in this sample. The clonotype was recovered from a pool of human donors (malaria-infected and uninfected, not separated). The specimen was gamma-delta T cells from blood.

The CDR3 nucleotides read TGTGCTCTTGGGATCGGACCTACGCGCCTACCTTACACCGATAAACTCATCTTT. This encodes CALGIGPTRLPYTDKLIF. The chain links TRDV1 to TRDJ1; D is perhaps TRDD2 (5 bases). V lost 5 bases, J lost 0 bases, and 22 bases lay in between. The CDR3 is 18 amino acids. Germline loops: CDR1 TSWWSYY, CDR2 QGS.